This entry lists 11 T cell receptor beta chains sequenced from one sample in a study of blood T cell repertoires in COVID-19. Clones were read by immunoSEQ multiplex PCR, and TCRdb kept only the in-frame ones, dropping some. The top ten hold roughly 8.6% of the sample, which has fewer than 200,000 clones, about nine tenths seen once. The sequencing input was PBMCs or T cells enriched from blood (not recorded which). These TCRs come from a woman aged 18 to 35 who had recovered from COVID-19.

V is TRBV5-4 and J is TRBJ1-1, with D possibly matching TRBD1 (6 bases). Germline values: CDR1 SGHNT, CDR2 YYREEE (reference sequence). This CDR3 is built from 13 residues. V was clipped by 0 bases and J by 6 bases, with 9 bases between them. DNA for the CDR3: TGTGCCAGCAGCTTGGATGGGGGCGCTGAAGCTTTCTTT. It translates to CASSLDGGAEAFF.

This chain uses TRBV5-1 with TRBJ1-1, with TRBD1 matching 9 bases. The V and J ends lost 4 bases and 4 bases, in that order; junction bases with no gene match: 8. CDR1 SGHRS and CDR2 YFSETQ come from the germline V gene. The CDR3 extends over 15 amino acids. The CDR3 protein is CASSKALTGGTEAFF. Here the CDR3 DNA reads TGCGCCAGCAGCAAAGCCCTGACAGGGGGCACTGAAGCTTTCTTT.

The chain has TRBV6-2 or TRBV6-3 and TRBJ2-2; 8 bases are a match to TRBD2. Trimming removed 2 bases from V and 4 bases from J; junction bases left unmatched: 3. Germline V gene lookup returns CDR1 MNHEY and CDR2 SVGEGT. The CDR3 extends over 15 amino acids. DNA for the CDR3: TGTGCCAGCAGTTACAGCGGGGGTGTCACCGGGGAGCTGTTTTTT. It codes for CASSYSGGVTGELFF.

The rearrangement links TRBV6-5 to TRBJ2-5; the match to TRBD2 covers 9 bases. The germline CDR1 and CDR2 sequences are MNHEY and SVGAGI. CDR3 length: 13 residues. The V gene end was trimmed by 6 bases and the J gene end by 4 bases; junction bases not matched to a gene: 3. This chain's CDR3 is CASRKGLAETQYF. The CDR3 coding sequence is TGTGCCAGCAGGAAGGGACTAGCAGAGACCCAGTACTTC.

The rearrangement uses TRBV12-3 or TRBV12-4 and TRBJ2-3; D perhaps matches TRBD1 (5 bases). The CDR3 runs 13 residues. V dropped 8 bases and J dropped 6 bases, with 15 bases sitting between them. CDR3 sequence: CASGRQQVDTQYF. CDR3 bases: TGTGCCAGCGGACGACAGCAAGTGGATACGCAGTATTTT.

The chain combines TRBV13 with TRBJ1-1, with TRBD1 as a possible D gene (5 bases). The CDR3 is 13 amino acids. The germline V gene encodes CDR1 PRHDT and CDR2 FYEKMQ (reference sequence). The V and J ends lost 3 bases and 3 bases respectively, with 8 bases between them. The CDR3 DNA is TGTGCCAGCAGCTTCGGACACGACACTGAAGCTTTCTTT. It is translated as CASSFGHDTEAFF.

This clone was found once. The CDR3 DNA reads TGTGCCAGCAGCCGACAGGTTAGCTCCTACAATGAGCAGTTCTTC. Its translation: CASSRQVSSYNEQFF. This chain joins TRBV11-2 and TRBJ2-1, with TRBD1 as a possible D gene (6 bases). This CDR3 contains 15 residues. Germline CDR1 SGHAT, CDR2 FQNNGV. The ends were cut back, 5 bases at V and 0 bases at J, with 11 bases in the middle.

This clone was detected once. V usage is TRBV12-3 or TRBV12-4 and J usage is TRBJ1-2, with unresolved D. The CDR3 runs to 13 residues. V lost 4 bases and J 0 bases, leaving 6 bases between the germline ends. The CDR3 nucleotides read TGTGCCAGCAGTTACGGGGCTAACTATGGCTACACCTTC. Translated, it gives CASSYGANYGYTF.

The rearrangement links TRBV27 to TRBJ1-1, with 8 bases lining up with TRBD1. The junction had 5 bases not matched to a gene; V was cut back by 2 bases and J by 0 bases. This CDR3 is 16 amino acids long. Germline V gene data show CDR1 as MNHEY and CDR2 as SMNVEV (reference sequence). CDR3 bases: TGTGCCAGCAGTTTACGAGCAGGGGGCTTGAACACTGAAGCTTTCTTT. Translated: CASSLRAGGLNTEAFF.

The chain joins TRBV10-2 to TRBJ2-3, with 8 nucleotides matching TRBD2. The germline CDR1 and CDR2 sequences are WSHSY and SAAADI. CDR3 length: 14 amino acids. V gave up 5 bases and J gave up 10 bases; unmatched junction bases: 11. DNA for the CDR3: TGCGCCAGCAGTCCAAGCGGGGGCCAGGTGGCGCAGTATTTT. Its protein is CASSPSGGQVAQYF.

The chain combines TRBV27 with TRBJ2-6; TRBD1 aligns across 12 bases. The germline gives CDR1 MNHEY, CDR2 SMNVEV (reference sequence). The CDR3 covers 19 residues. V trimming: 5 bases; J trimming: 2 bases; junction bases outside the gene matches: 10. The CDR3 sequence: CASSAREGQGAPGANVLTF. The CDR3, as DNA: TGTGCCAGCAGTGCCCGTGAGGGACAGGGGGCCCCTGGGGCCAACGTCCTGACTTTC.